These 31 T cell receptor beta chains share one sample of origin, sequenced in a study of shared clonotypes between healthy human individuals. The assay was immunoSEQ multiplex PCR, and TCRdb's table has in-frame clones only and misses some. The table includes hundreds of thousands of clones, around three quarters detected once. The material sequenced was memory CD4+ T cells sorted from blood. Sample subset: CD45RA-negative fraction. These receptors originate from a woman in her twenties or thirties in good health.

This clone was observed a few times. The chain employs TRBV5-1 and TRBJ1-1, with 11 nucleotides matching TRBD1. Trimming took 4 bases from V and 5 from J; bases not matched to a gene: 1. This CDR3 has 13 residues. The germline gives CDR1 SGHRS, CDR2 YFSETQ. The CDR3 DNA sequence: TGCGCCAGCAGCCGGGACAGGGGGACTGAAGCTTTCTTT. Translation gives CASSRDRGTEAFF.

The chain combines TRBV5-4 with TRBJ2-3; no reliable D call. The CDR3 consists of 11 residues. Trimming took off 1 base at V and 6 bases at J, with 3 bases between the two ends. The germline CDR1 and CDR2 sequences are SGHNT and YYREEE (reference sequence). CDR3 DNA sequence: TGTGCCAGCAGCTTGATGGATACGCAGTATTTT. As protein: CASSLMDTQYF. Drawing the rest from reference TRBV5-4 and TRBJ2-3, the complete variable domain is ETGVTQSPTHLIKTRGQQVTLRCSSQSGHNTVSWYQQALGQGPQFIFQYYREEENGRGNFPPRFSGLQFPNYSSELNVNALELDDSALYLCASSLMDTQYFGPGTRLTVL.

The CDR3 spells CASSQQRDSYEQYF. In nucleotides, the CDR3 is TGTGCCAGCAGCCAACAGCGGGATTCCTACGAGCAGTACTTC. The J gene is TRBJ2-7, the V gene TRBV11-1; TRBD2 agrees at 7 bases. The V and J ends lost 5 bases and 1 base, in that order; junction bases with no gene match: 5. The CDR3 contains 14 residues. Per germline, CDR1 SGHAT and CDR2 FQDESV (reference sequence).

The chain combines TRBV19 with TRBJ1-1; D call uncertain. The CDR3 extends over 13 amino acids. CDR1 LNHDA and CDR2 SQIVND come from the germline V gene (reference sequence). V was pared by 10 bases and J by 5 bases, with 17 bases between. Here the CDR3 reads CATIQAQRTEAFF. For the CDR3, the DNA is TGTGCCACCATTCAGGCCCAGCGGACTGAAGCTTTCTTT.

This clone came up a few times. The gene calls are TRBV11-2 and TRBJ2-3; 7 bases agree with TRBD1. The germline V gene encodes CDR1 SGHAT and CDR2 FQNNGV. The CDR3 is made up of 15 amino acids. The V and J ends lost 5 bases and 2 bases, in that order; junction bases with no gene match: 7. For the CDR3, the DNA is TGTGCCAGCAGCAAAGACAGGGTAGACACAGATACGCAGTATTTT. Protein sequence: CASSKDRVDTDTQYF.

This sequence joins TRBV28 and TRBJ2-7; tentatively, D is TRBD2 (6 bases). CDR1 is MDHEN and CDR2 is SYDVKM in the germline V gene. V was trimmed by 5 bases and J by 6 bases, leaving 14 bases between them. This CDR3 is built from 13 residues. Here the CDR3 DNA reads TGTGCCAGCAGTCTGGGACTGCAGGGCGAGCAGTACTTC. Its protein is CASSLGLQGEQYF.

The chain has TRBV18 and TRBJ1-4; 7 bases are a match to TRBD1. The V and J ends lost 6 bases and 3 bases, in that order; junction bases with no gene match: 4. The CDR3 has 14 amino acids. Germline lookup yields CDR1 KGHSH and CDR2 LQKENI. The CDR3 nucleotides read TGTGCCAGCTCGCCGGGGACAGCTAATGAAAAACTGTTTTTT. Translating it yields CASSPGTANEKLFF.

Notes on this clone: Other DNA sequences in this sample translate to the same CDR3. The chain uses TRBV7-9 and TRBJ2-7, with TRBD2 as a possible D gene (5 bases). The CDR3 extends over 15 amino acids. The germline CDR1 and CDR2 sequences are SEHNR and FQNEAQ (reference sequence). V shed 1 base and J shed 0 bases, with 10 bases lying between them. The chain's CDR3 is CASSLGASSSYEQYF. CDR3 sequence (DNA): TGTGCCAGCAGCTTAGGGGCTAGCAGCTCCTACGAGCAGTACTTC.

The rearrangement uses TRBV5-6 and TRBJ2-2, with a weak D call TRBD1 (6 bases). The V and J ends lost 1 base and 3 bases respectively, with 16 bases between them. The germline V gene has CDR1 SGHDT and CDR2 YYEEEE. The CDR3 loop spans 17 amino acids. The CDR3 is CASSLLGTKRDTGELFF. The CDR3 bases are TGTGCCAGCAGCTTGTTGGGGACAAAAAGGGACACCGGGGAGCTGTTTTTT.

The chain couples TRBV6-5 to TRBJ1-5; possible D gene TRBD1, 5 bases. Trimming took 6 bases from V and 1 from J, leaving 10 bases between them. This CDR3 has 14 residues. Germline assignment: CDR1 MNHEY and CDR2 SVGAGI. The CDR3 loop reads CASRMGRSNQPQHF. CDR3 coding DNA: TGTGCCAGCAGAATGGGGCGGAGCAATCAGCCCCAGCATTTT.

This clone was picked up one time. This sequence joins TRBV19 and TRBJ2-1; D may be TRBD2 (6 bases). CDR3 length equals 13 residues. CDR1 and CDR2 (germline): LNHDA, SQIVND (reference sequence). V was clipped by 7 bases and J by 6 bases, with 13 bases between them. The CDR3 is CASNFGGGNEQFF. CDR3 DNA sequence: TGTGCCAGTAATTTCGGGGGAGGCAATGAGCAGTTCTTC.

V usage is TRBV6-7 and J usage is TRBJ2-7; unclear D gene. TRBV6-7 is recorded as an ORF, its role being uncertain. Between the trimmed V and J ends, which lost 0 bases and 3 bases, there was a span of 30 bases. The length of the CDR3 is 21 residues. For the CDR3, the DNA is TGTGCCAGCAGTTACTCGAAATCTGTGGAGATACCAACCGGACCCTTCTACGAGCAGTACTTC. It specifies CASSYSKSVEIPTGPFYEQYF.

This clone has only a few counts. The chain recombines TRBV11-1 with TRBJ2-3; D call uncertain. Trimming left V 7 bases short and J 0 bases short, with 14 bases between. The CDR3 sequence is 15 residues long. Germline V gene lookup returns CDR1 SGHAT and CDR2 FQDESV (reference sequence). This CDR3 reads CASKPPGVSTDTQYF. CDR3 nucleotide sequence: TGTGCCAGCAAACCCCCAGGTGTTAGCACAGATACGCAGTATTTT.

The chain joins TRBV25-1 to TRBJ2-7, with D perhaps matching TRBD1 or TRBD2 (5 bases each). Germline V gene sequence: CDR1 MGHDK, CDR2 SYGVNS. The germline V and J ends were trimmed by 10 bases and 0 bases, with 13 bases remaining between them. The CDR3 sequence is 13 residues long. The DNA of the CDR3 is TGTGCCACCCGGGGAGACAGCTCCTACGAGCAGTACTTC. Translation gives CATRGDSSYEQYF.

This clone was observed a handful of times. The rearrangement links TRBV18 to TRBJ2-2; no definite D call. This CDR3 is 13 amino acids long. The V gene lost 8 bases and the J gene lost 1 base, with 8 bases spanning the gap. Germline CDR1 reads KGHSH; CDR2 reads LQKENI. The CDR3 DNA follows: TGTGCCAGCCTCACACGGAACACCGGGGAGCTGTTTTTT. This sequence encodes CASLTRNTGELFF. The full variable domain, in which reference TRBV18 and TRBJ2-2 provide the parts outside the CDR3, is NAGVMQNPRHLVRRRGQEARLRCSPMKGHSHVYWYRQLPEEGLKFMVYLQKENIIDESGMPKERFSAEFPKEGPSILRIQQVVRGDSAAYFCASLTRNTGELFFGEGSRLTVL.

The rearrangement joins TRBV7-2 to TRBJ1-2; 7 bases align to TRBD1. V lost 5 bases to trimming and J lost 4 bases; unmatched junction nucleotides: 7. The CDR3 consists of 14 residues. Germline values: CDR1 SGHTA, CDR2 FQGNSA. The CDR3 coding sequence is TGTGCCAGCAGCGATAGACAGGGAATCTATGGCTACACCTTC. Its translation: CASSDRQGIYGYTF. Filled out from reference TRBV7-2 and TRBJ1-2, the complete variable domain reads GAGVSQSPSNKVTEKGKDVELRCDPISGHTALYWYRQSLGQGLEFLIYFQGNSAPDKSGLPSDRFSAERTGGSVSTLTIQRTQQEDSAVYLCASSDRQGIYGYTFGSGTRLTVV.

V and J are TRBV6-1 and TRBJ2-7; 7 nucleotides match TRBD2. CDR3 size: 14 residues. The V gene end was trimmed by 8 bases and the J gene end by 6 bases; junction bases not matched to a gene: 13. Per germline, CDR1 MNHNS and CDR2 SASEGT. The CDR3 nucleotides are TGTGCCAGCTCCAGCGGGGCCGTTCTAGGCGAGCAGTACTTC. This gives the protein CASSSGAVLGEQYF.

V and J are TRBV7-9 and TRBJ2-2, with 14 bases aligning to TRBD2. The germline V gene has CDR1 SEHNR and CDR2 FQNEAQ (reference sequence). V trimming: 5 bases; J trimming: 7 bases; junction bases outside the gene matches: 6. This CDR3 region has 16 residues. The chain's CDR3 is CASSAGLAGVGGELFF. The CDR3 region has the DNA TGTGCCAGCAGCGCGGGACTAGCGGGAGTGGGCGGGGAGCTGTTTTTT.

This chain links TRBV5-1 with TRBJ2-5; the D is unclear. Germline V CDR1 and CDR2: SGHRS, YFSETQ. Trimming removed 3 bases at V and 6 bases at J, with 6 bases between. The CDR3 is 11 residues long. CDR3 residues: CASSSQKTQYF. The CDR3 DNA is TGCGCCAGCAGCTCTCAGAAGACCCAGTACTTC.

The rearrangement uses TRBV29-1 and TRBJ2-1; D ambiguous. Trimming removed 3 bases from V and 7 bases from J, with 10 bases in between. CDR3 length: 12 residues. Germline-derived CDR1 and CDR2 are SQVTM and ANQGSEA. CDR3 in DNA: TGCAGCGTTGATGGGGTCCGGAATGAGCAGTTCTTC. Protein product: CSVDGVRNEQFF.

The chain uses TRBV9 and TRBJ2-7, with a tentative D call TRBD2 (6 bases). Deletions cut 3 bases from V and 6 bases from J, with 13 bases between. The CDR3 covers 13 residues. Germline-derived CDR1 and CDR2 are SGDLS and YYNGEE. CDR3 in amino acids: CASSGGLFAEQYF. CDR3 sequence (DNA): TGTGCCAGCAGCGGAGGACTATTTGCCGAGCAGTACTTC.

This clone showed up just a few times. The rearrangement uses TRBV29-1 and TRBJ2-7; TRBD1 agrees at 9 bases. Germline V lookup: CDR1 SQVTM, CDR2 ANQGSEA. V was clipped by 5 bases and J by 7 bases; unmatched bases: 6. The CDR3 loop spans 12 amino acids. DNA for the CDR3: TGCAGCGTTCGGACAGGGGCGGAAGAGCAGTACTTC. Translated, it gives CSVRTGAEEQYF.

The chain links TRBV29-1 to TRBJ2-2, with 12 bases matching TRBD1. V lost 7 bases and J lost 7; bases outside the gene matches: 7. Per germline, CDR1 SQVTM and CDR2 ANQGSEA. The CDR3 loop spans 14 amino acids. The CDR3 reads CSARDRGRGGELFF. The CDR3 DNA follows: TGCAGCGCACGGGACAGGGGGCGCGGCGGGGAGCTGTTTTTT.

The rearrangement uses TRBV18 and TRBJ1-2; D is unresolved. Trimming left V 0 bases short and J 6 bases short, with 11 bases between. The CDR3 sequence is 14 residues long. The V gene's germline CDR1 is KGHSH and CDR2 LQKENI. The DNA of the CDR3 is TGTGCCAGCTCACCACCGTCGGGTTATGATGGCTACACCTTC. Protein sequence: CASSPPSGYDGYTF.

In DNA form, the CDR3 reads TGTGCCAGCAGCTCAAGCCCACTAGCGGGAAGCTACGAGCAGTACTTC. Encoded protein: CASSSSPLAGSYEQYF. V usage is TRBV7-2 and J usage is TRBJ2-7; 10 bases agree with TRBD2. Germline loops: CDR1 SGHTA, CDR2 FQGNSA. V was pared by 4 bases and J by 3 bases, with 9 bases of the junction left unmatched. The CDR3 is 16 residues long.

The rearrangement joins TRBV14 to TRBJ2-1; 10 bases align to TRBD2. J gave up 9 bases and V 2 bases, and 1 base lay outside the gene matches. The CDR3 runs to 13 residues. The germline CDR1 and CDR2 sequences are SGHDN and FVKESK. CDR3 sequence (DNA): TGTGCCAGCAGCCAAACTAGCGGGGCTGAGCAGTTCTTC. Its protein is CASSQTSGAEQFF.

The chain carries TRBV7-9 and TRBJ2-3, with D possibly matching TRBD1 (5 bases). Germline V gene sequence: CDR1 SEHNR, CDR2 FQNEAQ (reference sequence). V lost 4 bases and J 0 bases, leaving 17 bases between the germline ends. The CDR3 is made up of 17 amino acids. The CDR3 reads CASSSLWGGESTDTQYF. In DNA form, the CDR3 reads TGTGCCAGCAGCTCCCTCTGGGGCGGTGAGAGCACAGATACGCAGTATTTT.

The chain combines TRBV9 with TRBJ2-5; unclear D gene. CDR1 SGDLS and CDR2 YYNGEE come from the germline V gene. V was pared by 0 bases and J by 2 bases, with 5 bases between. This CDR3 region has 13 residues. This chain's CDR3 is CASSVVDQETQYF. For the CDR3, the DNA is TGTGCCAGCAGCGTAGTAGATCAAGAGACCCAGTACTTC. Based on the CDR3 plus reference TRBV9 and TRBJ2-5, the full variable domain is DSGVTQTPKHLITATGQRVTLRCSPRSGDLSVYWYQQSLDQGLQFLIQYYNGEERAKGNILERFSAQQFPDLHSELNLSSLELGDSALYFCASSVVDQETQYFGPGTRLLVL.

The CDR3 protein is CASSYEGDQPQHF. In DNA, the CDR3 is TGTGCCAGCAGTTACGAAGGCGATCAGCCCCAGCATTTT. This rearrangement joins TRBV6-5 to TRBJ1-5; the D is unclear. This CDR3 has 13 residues. Trimming took off 2 bases at V and 5 bases at J, with 7 bases between the two ends. Germline V gives CDR1 MNHEY, CDR2 SVGAGI.

This chain uses TRBV5-1 with TRBJ1-1; D uncertain. The CDR3 runs 12 residues. Germline lookup yields CDR1 SGHRS and CDR2 YFSETQ. Between the trimmed V and J ends, which lost 2 bases and 1 base, there was a span of 3 bases. CDR3: CASSFSNTEAFF. The CDR3 DNA reads TGCGCCAGCAGCTTTTCGAACACTGAAGCTTTCTTT.

The chain combines TRBV5-1 with TRBJ2-1; 11 bases fit TRBD2. Trimming took 4 bases from V and 0 from J; bases not matched to a gene: 9. CDR3 length: 18 residues. Germline V gene lookup returns CDR1 SGHRS and CDR2 YFSETQ. The CDR3 DNA reads TGCGCCAGCAGCCGAACACCACTAGCGGGAGTCTCCTACAATGAGCAGTTCTTC. This sequence encodes CASSRTPLAGVSYNEQFF.